Listed here is a single T cell receptor beta chain. Original handling: Amplified reference gene primers provided the basis for estimating nucleated cell counts. The table came from immunoSEQ multiplex PCR; TCRdb's copy has only in-frame clones and leaves some out. The D gene and trimming were derived from the DNA, and the V and J assignments and clone size from that table. The sample shows approximately 130,000 clones, roughly three quarters of them seen only once. This specimen comes from a study of blood T cell repertoires in COVID-19. Study information: Samples taken during acute and convalescent COVID-19 were collected in the United States, Italy and Spain. T cells, B-cell-depleted T cells, or PBMCs provided the cDNA or gDNA that served as material.

The CDR3 spans 16 residues. Trimming took off 0 bases at V and 9 bases at J, with 18 bases between the two ends. Germline V CDR1 and CDR2: MNHEY, SVGAGI. Sequenced material: peripheral blood. The TCR sequence derives from a man of 80 years or more with acute or convalescent COVID-19. The V call is TRBV6-5, the J call TRBJ2-1; D perhaps matches TRBD2 (7 bases). The CDR3 here is CASSYSRRGGVIEQFF. The CDR3 bases are TGTGCCAGCAGTTACTCGAGAAGGGGGGGCGTGATTGAGCAGTTCTTC.